These 18 T cell receptor beta chains originate from one sample sequenced in a study of regulatory T cells in long-lasting Graves disease. Time point reported: newly diagnosed GD, antithyroid drugs for less than 3 months. PBMC-derived RNA was used for the TCR library. Through Arm-PCR of CDR3 regions and iRepertoire HTBI primers, TCR beta libraries were built. TCRdb passed the multiplex PCR reads through MiXCR, listing each CDR3 protein once. The sample lists 410,000 or so distinct CDR3 sequences; under 15% were seen once. These records were also assigned to another study, of T cells in Graves' hyperthyroidism and ophthalmopathy.

The source material was peripheral blood mononuclear cells (PBMCs), sampled at new diagnosis, from a patient treated with antithyroid drugs. Source of these receptors: a woman in her 30s with Graves disease.

The rearrangement joins TRBV3-1 to TRBJ2-4, with 9 bases fitting TRBD1. Germline CDR1 and CDR2: LGHDT and YNNKEL (reference sequence). Trimming at V came to 3 bases and at J to 3 bases, leaving 6 bases not matched to a gene. CDR3 length: 16 amino acids. CDR3 sequence: CASSQAGTGIKNIQYF. The CDR3 DNA reads as TGTGCCAGCAGCCAGGCCGGGACAGGGATCAAAAACATTCAGTACTTC.

This clonotype was detected many times. The chain has TRBV28 and TRBJ2-3; the match to TRBD1 covers 8 bases. Trimming at V came to 5 bases and at J to 1 base, leaving 14 bases not matched to a gene. The CDR3 sequence is 18 residues long. Germline values: CDR1 MDHEN, CDR2 SYDVKM. The CDR3 loop reads CASSPTTLQGGRTDTQYF. In DNA form, the CDR3 reads TGTGCCAGCAGTCCTACTACTTTACAGGGGGGACGCACAGATACGCAGTATTTT.

This clonotype was seen many times. The genes are TRBV7-3 and TRBJ2-5, with D tentatively TRBD1 or TRBD2 (5 bases each). The V gene's germline CDR1 is SGHTA and CDR2 FQGTGA. Trimming removed 4 bases from V and 2 bases from J, with 20 bases in between. The CDR3 totals 17 residues. The CDR3 DNA follows: TGTGCCAGCAGCTGTTGGGACCTCCAGTCAATTCAAGAGACCCAGTACTTC. This encodes CASSCWDLQSIQETQYF.

This clonotype was detected many times. The J gene is TRBJ2-3, the V gene TRBV11-2; 10 nucleotides line up with TRBD2. V gave up 5 bases and J gave up 7 bases; unmatched junction bases: 9. This CDR3 has 15 residues. Germline CDR1 reads SGHAT; CDR2 reads FQNNGV. The CDR3 bases are TGTGCCAGCAGCGCAAGCGGGAGGGCCAGAAATACGCAGTATTTT. Translation gives CASSASGRARNTQYF. Together with reference TRBV11-2 and TRBJ2-3, the CDR3 gives the full variable domain: EAGVAQSPRYKIIEKRQSVAFWCNPISGHATLYWYQQILGQGPKLLIQFQNNGVVDDSQLPKDRFSAERLKGVDSTLKIQPAKLEDSAVYLCASSASGRARNTQYFGPGTRLTVL.

Many counts were recorded for this clonotype. CDR3 region: CASSPISTEAFF. The CDR3, as DNA: TGTGCCAGCAGTCCAATTAGCACTGAAGCTTTCTTT. V usage is TRBV28 and J usage is TRBJ1-1; D is undetermined. CDR3 length: 12 amino acids. Trimming stripped 5 bases from V and 4 bases from J, with 8 bases between. Looked up from germline, CDR1 is MDHEN and CDR2 is SYDVKM. The variable domain in full, with the rest retrieved from reference TRBV28 and TRBJ1-1, is DVKVTQSSRYLVKRTGEKVFLECVQDMDHENMFWYRQDPGLGLRLIYFSYDVKMKEKGDIPEGYSVSREKKERFSLILESASTNQTSMYLCASSPISTEAFFGQGTRLTVV.

This clonotype was found many times. The chain has TRBV3-1 and TRBJ2-1; TRBD2 aligns across 12 bases. V dropped 2 bases and J dropped 3; count of bases not matched to a gene: 8. Germline V lookup: CDR1 LGHDT, CDR2 YNNKEL (reference sequence). This CDR3 spans 18 amino acids. CDR3 loop: CASSQPGLAGRYYNEQFF. CDR3 sequence (DNA): TGTGCCAGCAGCCAACCGGGACTAGCGGGTCGGTACTACAATGAGCAGTTCTTC.

This chain uses TRBV4-1 with TRBJ1-5; 9 bases are a match to TRBD1. There are 16 residues in the CDR3. V dropped 3 bases and J dropped 3; count of bases not matched to a gene: 6. CDR1 is MGHRA, CDR2 YSYEKL, per germline. The CDR3 nucleotides read TGCGCCAGCAGCCATCTACAGGGGGCATTCAATCAGCCCCAGCATTTT. This translates into CASSHLQGAFNQPQHF.

This chain uses TRBV20-1 with TRBJ2-7, with 9 bases lining up with TRBD2. V lost 7 bases to trimming and J lost 4 bases; unmatched junction nucleotides: 5. This CDR3 has 12 amino acids. Germline V lookup: CDR1 DFQATT, CDR2 SNEGSKA (reference sequence). The CDR3 DNA reads TGCAGTGGGCTAGCGGGACATTACGAGCAGTACTTC. Its translation: CSGLAGHYEQYF.

This clonotype was counted ten times or more. J is TRBJ2-7 and V is TRBV5-1, with D perhaps TRBD2 (6 bases). Trimming left V 4 bases short and J 3 bases short, with 17 bases between. CDR3 length equals 15 residues. Per germline, CDR1 SGHRS and CDR2 YFSETQ. Here the CDR3 reads CASSPKGTYDYEQYF. CDR3 sequence (DNA): TGCGCCAGCAGCCCCAAAGGGACTTATGACTACGAGCAGTACTTC.

This rearrangement joins TRBV20-1 to TRBJ2-3; 10 positions agree with TRBD2. The CDR3 extends over 13 amino acids. In germline, CDR1 is DFQATT, CDR2 SNEGSKA (reference sequence). V dropped 2 bases and J dropped 7; count of bases not matched to a gene: 3. CDR3 residues: CSARLAGENTQYF. CDR3 bases: TGCAGTGCTAGACTAGCGGGAGAAAATACGCAGTATTTT.

This clonotype was counted only a few times. The chain has TRBV4-2 and TRBJ2-5; no reliable D call. Germline V CDR1 and CDR2: LGHNA, YNFKEQ. The germline V and J ends were trimmed by 1 base and 1 base, with 7 bases remaining between them. The CDR3 totals 14 residues. CDR3 nucleotides: TGTGCCAGCAGCCAAGGCGCGGCCCAAGAGACCCAGTACTTC. This translates into CASSQGAAQETQYF.

In its sample, this clonotype was seen many times. This rearrangement joins TRBV7-9 to TRBJ2-2; D is undetermined. Looked up from germline, CDR1 is SEHNR and CDR2 is FQNEAQ (reference sequence). V lost 1 base, J lost 4 bases, and 7 bases lay in between. The CDR3 spans 14 residues. This CDR3 is CASSLEVSTGELFF. CDR3 nucleotides: TGTGCCAGCAGCTTAGAGGTCAGCACCGGGGAGCTGTTTTTT.

This clonotype was counted at least ten times. The chain joins TRBV4-1 to TRBJ2-7, with D perhaps assigned TRBD1 or TRBD2 (5 bases each). CDR3 length equals 13 residues. Germline V CDR1 and CDR2: MGHRA, YSYEKL. Trimming took off 8 bases at V and 0 bases at J, with 11 bases between the two ends. The CDR3 sequence: CASVGTSSYEQYF. The CDR3 DNA reads as TGCGCCAGCGTAGGGACGAGCTCCTACGAGCAGTACTTC.

In this sample, this clonotype turned up many times. V gene TRBV7-3 combines with J gene TRBJ2-3; possible D gene TRBD1, 6 bases. V lost 6 bases, J lost 4 bases, and 23 bases lay in between. CDR3 length equals 17 residues. Germline CDR1 is SGHTA and CDR2 is FQGTGA. The CDR3 DNA sequence: TGTGCCAGCAGTTCGCTAGGGGGTTCCTCGCCGTCAGATACGCAGTATTTT. It yields the protein CASSSLGGSSPSDTQYF.

The V and J genes are TRBV20-1 and TRBJ2-7, with 8 bases fitting TRBD2. V was pared by 5 bases and J by 1 base, with 7 bases of the junction left unmatched. The CDR3 consists of 14 residues. Germline-derived CDR1 and CDR2 are DFQATT and SNEGSKA (reference sequence). This CDR3 is CSASREAFSYEQYF. As DNA, the CDR3 is TGCAGTGCTTCGCGGGAGGCCTTTTCCTACGAGCAGTACTTC.

As for this clonotype: This may be a read error: a much more frequent sequence differs by one nucleotide. CDR3 sequence (DNA): TGCAGTGCCCCACCGGGGGGGAAAAACATTCAGTACTTC. Translated: CSAPPGGKNIQYF. The chain has TRBV20-1 and TRBJ2-4; TRBD2 aligns across 8 bases. Losses at the gene ends were 6 bases for V and 4 bases for J; bases not matched to a gene: 5. The CDR3 loop spans 13 amino acids. Germline CDR1 DFQATT, CDR2 SNEGSKA (reference sequence).

This chain uses TRBV27 with TRBJ2-4, with D possibly TRBD1 on 6 matching bases. Germline assignment: CDR1 MNHEY and CDR2 SMNVEV (reference sequence). The V gene lost 7 bases and the J gene lost 13 bases, with 14 bases spanning the gap. This CDR3 has 11 residues. The DNA of the CDR3 is TGTGCCAGCACCTCCGGGACAATCCAGTACTTC. Translating gives CASTSGTIQYF.

This clonotype was counted at least ten times. The V call is TRBV11-2, the J call TRBJ2-3, with D unresolved. The V gene lost 1 base and the J gene lost 0 bases, with 8 bases spanning the gap. CDR3 length: 15 residues. Germline V CDR1 and CDR2: SGHAT, FQNNGV. The CDR3 nucleotides are TGTGCCAGCAGCTTAGCCTCGGTGAGCACAGATACGCAGTATTTT. This translates into CASSLASVSTDTQYF.